The T cell receptor (beta chain) under discussion was sequenced for a study of radiotherapy plus CTLA-4 blockade in lung cancer. Germline V gives CDR1 SGHTA, CDR2 FQGNSA. Trimming cost V 5 bases and J 10 bases; bases outside gene matches: 7. This CDR3 region has 13 residues. The protocol was immunoSEQ multiplex PCR, while the TCRdb copy is restricted to in-frame clones and leaves out a portion. In the table there are around 30,000 clones, around 70% of which are singletons. The chain is built from TRBV7-2 and TRBJ1-4, with 7 bases that match TRBD1. The sequence was obtained from a human donor with non-small cell lung cancer that progressed on radiotherapy plus ipilimumab. Here the sequenced sample was peripheral blood, taken from a patient treated with radiotherapy plus ipilimumab. CDR3 protein: CASSIRQGGKLFF. The CDR3 bases are TGTGCCAGCAGCATACGACAGGGTGGAAAACTGTTTTTT.